Below are 14 T cell receptor beta chains sequenced from a single sample in a study of T-cell memory formation after mild COVID-19. TCRdb reprocessed the 5' RACE reads via MiXCR and lists one record per CDR3 protein. Here the sample spans fewer than 95,000 distinct CDR3 sequences, approximately 15% being singletons. Sequencing was done on a sample of PBMCs or a T cell subset sorted from them (not recorded which). These receptor sequences come from a man younger than 35 who had mild COVID-19 (a few samples of this study predate the infection). Cell type and time point are not known.

This clonotype was counted only a few times. The chain recombines TRBV6-2 or TRBV6-3 with TRBJ2-2; D not certain. Trimming took 4 bases from V and 5 from J, leaving 5 bases between them. This CDR3 contains 12 residues. CDR1 and CDR2 (germline): MNHEY, SVGEGT. CDR3 sequence (DNA): TGTGCCAGCAGTTCACGAACCGGGGAGCTGTTTTTT. Amino acids: CASSSRTGELFF.

This clonotype was detected a few times. This chain connects TRBV25-1 to TRBJ2-7; 9 nucleotides line up with TRBD1. The CDR3 is 13 residues long. Germline V gene sequence: CDR1 MGHDK, CDR2 SYGVNS. J gave up 3 bases and V 7 bases, and 4 bases lay outside the gene matches. CDR3 nucleotides: TGTGCCAGCAAACCGGGACAGGGCTACGAGCAGTACTTC. As protein: CASKPGQGYEQYF.

This clonotype was observed a handful of times. The chain uses TRBV2 and TRBJ2-1, with D unresolved. Germline V gene data show CDR1 as SNHLY and CDR2 as FYNNEI. V lost 4 bases to trimming and J lost 9 bases, with 7 bases between them. The CDR3 spans 11 residues. This CDR3 is CASSASPEQFF. The DNA for the CDR3 is TGTGCCAGCAGTGCGAGCCCTGAGCAGTTCTTC.

This clonotype appeared many times. J is TRBJ1-2 and V is TRBV7-2; tentatively, D is TRBD1 (6 bases). This CDR3 region has 16 residues. Between the trimmed V and J ends, which lost 4 bases and 4 bases, there was a span of 19 bases. Germline V gives CDR1 SGHTA, CDR2 FQGNSA. As DNA, the CDR3 is TGTGCCAGCAGCTCCCTCCTCGGGGGCGAAGGCTATGGCTACACCTTC. It is translated as CASSSLLGGEGYGYTF.

This clonotype has only a few counts. V gene TRBV5-1 combines with J gene TRBJ2-7; 11 positions match TRBD2. Trimming removed 0 bases from V and 2 bases from J; junction bases left unmatched: 4. The CDR3 is 16 amino acids. Germline loops: CDR1 SGHRS, CDR2 YFSETQ. CDR3 DNA: TGCGCCAGCAGCTTGGGGGCTAGCGGGGGGCCCTACGAGCAGTACGTC. As protein: CASSLGASGGPYEQYV.

For this clonotype: The junction does not match germline at one end; this may be a read error. The chain employs TRBV6-5 and TRBJ2-3; tentative D call: TRBD2 (5 bases). The CDR3 loop spans 15 amino acids. Looked up from germline, CDR1 is MNHEY and CDR2 is SVGAGI. In DNA form, the CDR3 reads TGTGCCAGCAGTTACTCAGGTGCGGGCACAGATACGAAGTATTTT. This sequence encodes CASSYSGAGTDTKYF.

This rearrangement joins TRBV2 to TRBJ2-5, with D unresolved. Germline lookup yields CDR1 SNHLY and CDR2 FYNNEI. The length of the CDR3 is 15 residues. Trimming took 3 bases from V and 4 from J, leaving 15 bases between them. The CDR3 spells CASSEPHRFRETQYF. Here the CDR3 DNA reads TGTGCCAGCAGTGAGCCACACAGATTCCGAGAGACCCAGTACTTC.

This clonotype was observed a handful of times. This chain joins TRBV4-1 and TRBJ2-3, with TRBD2 matching over 12 bases. With V trimmed by 3 bases and J by 4 bases, 8 bases remained unmatched. Germline V lookup: CDR1 MGHRA, CDR2 YSYEKL. This CDR3 has 17 residues. Written as DNA, the CDR3 is TGCGCCAGCAGCCATCGATCTAGCGGGGGGGCCCCAGATACGCAGTATTTT. Translating gives CASSHRSSGGAPDTQYF.

The chain links TRBV4-3 to TRBJ1-2, with no clear D. This CDR3 is built from 15 residues. Trimming removed 5 bases at V and 4 bases at J, with 17 bases between. Germline lookup yields CDR1 LGHNA and CDR2 YSLEER. CDR3 in amino acids: CASSDAGGIGYGYTF. The CDR3 nucleotides read TGCGCCAGCAGCGATGCGGGAGGGATTGGCTATGGCTACACCTTC.

The chain links TRBV15 to TRBJ1-2; D gene unclear. There are 13 residues in the CDR3. V was shortened by 7 bases and J by 2 bases, with 11 bases between the two germline ends. The germline CDR1 and CDR2 sequences are LNHNV and YYDKDF (reference sequence). The CDR3 DNA follows: TGTGCCACCACCCCCACGGAGAACTATGGCTACACCTTC. Its protein is CATTPTENYGYTF.

In its sample, this clonotype was seen a few times. The CDR3 here is CASSSYTGVTEAFF. The CDR3 region has the DNA TGCGCCAGCAGCTCCTATACAGGGGTGACTGAAGCTTTCTTT. The rearrangement uses TRBV4-1 and TRBJ1-1; 7 bases agree with TRBD1. Germline V gene data show CDR1 as MGHRA and CDR2 as YSYEKL. V dropped 5 bases and J dropped 5; count of bases not matched to a gene: 8. The CDR3 is 14 residues long.

This clonotype was recorded at least ten times. The rearrangement joins TRBV4-3 to TRBJ2-7, with 11 bases that match TRBD2. The CDR3 length is 15 residues. CDR1 is LGHNA, CDR2 YSLEER, per germline. J was trimmed by 4 bases and V by 3 bases; bases with no gene match: 5. The CDR3 region is CASSQDSGGAYEQYF. The CDR3 coding sequence is TGCGCCAGCAGCCAGGATAGCGGGGGGGCGTACGAGCAGTACTTC.

This clonotype has ten or more counts. V is TRBV4-3 and J is TRBJ1-1; tentative D call: TRBD1 (5 bases). The CDR3 contains 13 residues. Germline CDR1 is LGHNA and CDR2 is YSLEER. Deletions cut 3 bases from V and 9 bases from J, with 14 bases between. The DNA for the CDR3 is TGCGCCAGCAGCCACTCCGGGGGTTTGAAAGCTTTCTTT. Amino acids: CASSHSGGLKAFF.

The rearrangement joins TRBV20-1 to TRBJ2-1; a possible D gene is TRBD1 (6 bases). Germline V lookup: CDR1 DFQATT, CDR2 SNEGSKA (reference sequence). The CDR3 runs 14 residues. Trimming stripped 2 bases from V and 8 bases from J, with 16 bases between. For the CDR3, the DNA is TGCAGTGCTAGACACACATCAGGGGTAGATGAGCAGTTCTTC. Amino acid sequence: CSARHTSGVDEQFF.